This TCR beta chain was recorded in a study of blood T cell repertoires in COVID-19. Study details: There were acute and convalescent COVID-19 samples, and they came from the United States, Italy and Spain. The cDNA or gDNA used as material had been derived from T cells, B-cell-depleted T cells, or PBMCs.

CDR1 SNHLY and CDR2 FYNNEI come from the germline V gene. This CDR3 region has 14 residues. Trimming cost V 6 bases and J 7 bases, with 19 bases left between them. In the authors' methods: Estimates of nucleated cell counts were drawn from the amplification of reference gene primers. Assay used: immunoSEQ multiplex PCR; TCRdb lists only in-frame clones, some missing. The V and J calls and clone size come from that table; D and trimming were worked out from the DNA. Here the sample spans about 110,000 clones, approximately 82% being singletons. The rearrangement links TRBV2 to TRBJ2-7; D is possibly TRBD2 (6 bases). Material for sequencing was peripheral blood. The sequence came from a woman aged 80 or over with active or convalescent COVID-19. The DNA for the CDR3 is TGTGCCAGCAGGAACAACGGGAGAGACCGGGAGCAGTACTTC. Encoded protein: CASRNNGRDREQYF.